This TCR beta chain was profiled in a study of Tregs in tolerant kidney transplant recipients. Whole-study findings and limits: The small number of patients limits these findings pending further validation.

Clones were sequenced by immunoSEQ multiplex PCR, and TCRdb holds only the in-frame ones, with some missing. The sample has some 100,000 clones, around 91% seen once; the top ten hold roughly 0.61%. In germline, CDR1 is SGHTA, CDR2 FQGTGA. Trimming pared 1 base from V and 9 bases from J, leaving 10 bases between. The CDR3 is made up of 13 amino acids. Comment on this clone: What it binds is not known.

Material for sequencing was CD4+ T cells from blood. The origin of this receptor is a human donor in good health. The gene calls are TRBV7-3 and TRBJ2-1; TRBD1 might be the D (6 bases). CDR3 amino acids: CASSLIRGGEQFF. The CDR3 coding sequence is TGTGCCAGCAGCTTAATCAGGGGCGGTGAGCAGTTCTTC.